This T cell receptor beta chain originates from a study of T-cell reconstitution after alpha-beta-depleted transplantation in children (dated by TCRdb to about 2016). Background on the whole study: Using TCR repertoire profiling, the study quantitatively followed how T-cell immune reconstitution unfolded in children after TCRalphabeta/CD19-depleted allogeneic hematopoietic cell transplantation. The study at large found these results: In some patients, the high TCRbeta diversity seen at day 60 was put down to recipient T cells and intrathymic progenitors that had survived conditioning. Over subsequent months, a decline in hyperexpanded clone frequencies was noted, and after one year, T-cell counts and TCRbeta diversity were mostly ascribed to newly produced T cells. About two months after transplant, the apparently early recovery of alphabetaT-cell counts reportedly depended on just several hundred clones that had expanded rapidly and came from non-depleted graft cells.

This clonotype was seen a few times. The antigen it binds to is not known. The record has no base qualities; no much larger clone is one base away. Spanning cysteine to phenylalanine, the CDR3 consists of 16 amino acids. Just the 48-base CDR3 DNA is kept, in frame starting at base 1. V loses 1 base of germline sequence and J loses 2 bases, and the interval between the two ends is 11 bases. From a lookup of the germline V gene (reference sequence), CDR1 and CDR2 are SEHNR and FQNEAQ. Library method: PCR. Sequencing instrument: Illumina HiSeq 2500. TCR libraries were prepared with molecular barcoding, using unique molecular identifiers to normalize TCRbeta repertoire quantification. TCRdb reworked the public reads: Q25 trimming with fastp, MiXCR clone assembly, productive beta chains retained. Every CDR3 protein is listed once, alongside the most common genes and DNA of its rows. The sample contains 500,000 to 650,000 distinct CDR3 sequences, roughly 11% of them found a single time. In total, the top ten clones hold 14% of the sample.

In light of the paper, this sample's treatment or condition label describes: allogeneic hematopoietic cell transplantation with graft depleted of TCRalphabeta T cells and CD19 B cells. TCRalphabeta/CD19-depleted allogeneic hematopoietic cell grafts were given to the transplant recipients, all of whom were children. In this chain, TRBV7-9 is recombined with TRBJ2-2, with a weak D call of TRBD1 (5 bases match). This TCR was recovered from a female patient between 2 and 15 years old who had a stem cell transplant for aplastic anemia, so the T cells may come from the graft donor. The sample was PBMCs, mostly from graft donor cells, taken 180 days after TCRalphabeta/CD19-depleted stem cell transplant. The CDR3 in this case is CASSLVRTPNTGELFF. In nucleotide form, the sequence is TGTGCCAGCAGCTTAGTCCGGACACCCAACACCGGGGAGCTGTTTTTT.